Following are 25 T cell receptor beta chains from one sample sequenced in a study of T cell responses to AZD1222 COVID-19 vaccine (dated by TCRdb to the early 2020s). What this sample's time point label stands for: baseline before first vaccination. Library construction relied on the immunoSEQ multiplex PCR assay. In TCRdb, the immuneACCESS table is reduced to in-frame sequences with V and J assigned. These tables do not hold every clone; where another copy was compared, an unresolved V gene accounts for under half, and the others remain unexplained. The sample table holds around 150,000 clones, of which 88% were seen once. Under 2.5% of the sample comes from the top ten. Sequencing was performed on peripheral blood, taken on day 0 of AZD1222 vaccination. All receptors derive from an adult in good health.

The DNA of the CDR3 is TGTGCCAGCTCGGGACAGAGCAATCAGCCCCAGCATTTT. Residues: CASSGQSNQPQHF. The rearrangement uses TRBV2 and TRBJ1-5; 7 bases are a match to TRBD1. Germline CDR1 SNHLY, CDR2 FYNNEI. The CDR3 totals 13 residues. Trimming took 8 bases from V and 1 from J; bases not matched to a gene: 2.

In nucleotides, the CDR3 is TGTGCCAGCAGCTTAGTGCGTCAGGAAGCTTTCTTT. Translating it yields CASSLVRQEAFF. This chain uses TRBV7-2 with TRBJ1-1; D is unclear. The CDR3 is 12 residues long. Trimming stripped 1 base from V and 8 bases from J, with 8 bases between. The germline gives CDR1 SGHTA, CDR2 FQGNSA. Looking up the rest from reference TRBV7-2 and TRBJ1-1 gives the full variable domain: GAGVSQSPSNKVTEKGKDVELRCDPISGHTALYWYRQSLGQGLEFLIYFQGNSAPDKSGLPSDRFSAERTGGSVSTLTIQRTQQEDSAVYLCASSLVRQEAFFGQGTRLTVV.

The chain employs TRBV12-3 or TRBV12-4 and TRBJ1-2, with D uncertain. This CDR3 has 13 amino acids. V lost 3 bases to trimming and J lost 0 bases, with 5 bases between them. For the CDR3, the DNA is TGTGCCAGCAGTTTCGAAGCTAACTATGGCTACACCTTC. This gives the protein CASSFEANYGYTF.

The V and J genes are TRBV7-6 and TRBJ2-7, with 7 bases lining up with TRBD1. J was trimmed by 6 bases and V by 3 bases; bases with no gene match: 14. The CDR3 has 16 amino acids. CDR1 is SGHVS, CDR2 FNYEAQ, per germline. CDR3 protein: CASSFPPGTDKVEQYF. CDR3 in DNA: TGTGCCAGCAGCTTTCCCCCCGGGACAGATAAGGTCGAGCAGTACTTC.

The V gene is TRBV19, the J gene TRBJ2-3; 9 bases fit TRBD2. Looked up from germline, CDR1 is LNHDA and CDR2 is SQIVND (reference sequence). The V gene end was trimmed by 8 bases and the J gene end by 1 base; junction bases not matched to a gene: 4. The CDR3 is 14 amino acids. The CDR3 sequence is CASGASGGTDTQYF. In DNA form, the CDR3 reads TGTGCCAGTGGGGCTAGCGGGGGCACAGATACGCAGTATTTT.

V and J are TRBV28 and TRBJ1-4; the D gene is possibly TRBD1 (5 bases). Germline CDR1 reads MDHEN; CDR2 reads SYDVKM. Trimming removed 2 bases from V and 6 bases from J, with 10 bases in between. CDR3 length: 14 residues. The CDR3 sequence: CASSLGGRDEKLFF. The CDR3 bases are TGTGCCAGCAGTTTAGGGGGGAGGGATGAAAAACTGTTTTTT.

V gene TRBV10-3 combines with J gene TRBJ1-6; D is unclear. Germline-derived CDR1 and CDR2 are ENHRY and SYGVKD. Trimming took 11 bases from V and 6 from J, leaving 14 bases between them. The CDR3 sequence is 13 residues long. The CDR3 region is CASRGQANSPLHF. In DNA form, the CDR3 reads TGTGCCTCCCGAGGGCAGGCTAATTCACCCCTCCACTTT.

This chain links TRBV28 with TRBJ1-5; unclear D gene. Germline CDR1 and CDR2: MDHEN and SYDVKM. This CDR3 spans 17 amino acids. Trimming cost V 3 bases and J 3 bases, with 18 bases left between them. This CDR3 reads CASSFKTSFTLNQPQHF. DNA for the CDR3: TGTGCCAGCAGTTTTAAAACGTCCTTTACCCTCAATCAGCCCCAGCATTTT.

This chain links TRBV12-3 or TRBV12-4 with TRBJ2-5; 7 positions match TRBD1. Trimming at V came to 7 bases and at J to 3 bases, leaving 5 bases not matched to a gene. CDR3 length: 13 residues. CDR3 bases: TGTGCCAGCAAGACTGGGACAGAAGAGACCCAGTACTTC. Translating gives CASKTGTEETQYF.

The chain joins TRBV19 to TRBJ2-5; 7 nucleotides align to TRBD1. CDR3 length: 16 amino acids. The V segment lost 1 base and the J segment 3 bases; nucleotides outside the gene matches: 8. Looked up from germline, CDR1 is LNHDA and CDR2 is SQIVND (reference sequence). CDR3 region: CASSIGKGTAKETQYF. The CDR3 DNA sequence: TGTGCCAGTAGTATAGGGAAAGGGACAGCCAAAGAGACCCAGTACTTC. The full variable domain, in which reference TRBV19 and TRBJ2-5 provide the parts outside the CDR3, is DGGITQSPKYLFRKEGQNVTLSCEQNLNHDAMYWYRQDPGQGLRLIYYSQIVNDFQKGDIAEGYSVSREKKESFPLTVTSAQKNPTAFYLCASSIGKGTAKETQYFGPGTRLLVL.

This chain joins TRBV7-2 and TRBJ1-5, with D perhaps TRBD1 (6 bases). The CDR3 contains 13 residues. Trimming removed 4 bases at V and 4 bases at J, with 8 bases between. Looked up from germline, CDR1 is SGHTA and CDR2 is FQGNSA. The DNA of the CDR3 is TGTGCCAGCAGCTCCGACAGGAATCAGCCCCAGCATTTT. Translated, it gives CASSSDRNQPQHF.

The rearrangement links TRBV11-1 to TRBJ2-1; D uncertain. Germline assignment: CDR1 SGHAT and CDR2 FQDESV (reference sequence). The CDR3 extends over 15 amino acids. V lost 7 bases, J lost 6 bases, and 19 bases lay in between. The CDR3 DNA follows: TGTGCCAGCAAGTACGGTCAGCGCATCTCCAATGAGCAGTTCTTC. Translation: CASKYGQRISNEQFF.

V gene TRBV4-2 combines with J gene TRBJ2-5, with 14 positions matching TRBD2. Trimming removed 5 bases from V and 5 bases from J; junction bases left unmatched: 7. The CDR3 runs 16 residues. Germline-derived CDR1 and CDR2 are LGHNA and YNFKEQ. The CDR3 bases are TGTGCCAGCAGCTCGGGACTAGCGGGAGAAGCGGAGACCCAGTACTTC. Protein: CASSSGLAGEAETQYF.

This clone was found once. This CDR3 is CASSDSTRTEAFF. In DNA form, the CDR3 reads TGTGCCAGCTCTGACAGCACACGGACTGAAGCTTTCTTT. This chain connects TRBV5-6 to TRBJ1-1; D is possibly TRBD1 (5 bases). This CDR3 is built from 13 residues. Germline V gives CDR1 SGHDT, CDR2 YYEEEE. V lost 7 bases, J lost 5 bases, and 15 bases lay in between.

The J gene is TRBJ1-1, the V gene TRBV6-6; TRBD1 matches at 8 bases. With V trimmed by 5 bases and J by 1 base, 6 bases remained unmatched. Per germline, CDR1 MNHNY and CDR2 SVGAGI (reference sequence). The CDR3 is 15 residues long. The CDR3 reads CASSATTGENTEAFF. CDR3 bases: TGTGCCAGCAGTGCCACGACAGGGGAGAACACTGAAGCTTTCTTT.

V and J are TRBV12-2 and TRBJ2-2; the D call of TRBD2 is as the table states it, not checked on the DNA. TRBV12-2 is a listed pseudogene. This CDR3 contains 19 residues. CDR3 sequence (DNA): TGTGCAAGTCGCTTATCCCCGGGACTAGCGGGAGGGTTAACCGGGGAGCTGTTTTTT. Its translation: CASRLSPGLAGGLTGELFF.

DNA of the CDR3: TGTGCCACCAGCAATTCTTTAAATGAAAAACTGTTTTTT. Its protein is CATSNSLNEKLFF. J is TRBJ1-4 and V is TRBV15, with no clear D. Germline CDR1 and CDR2: LNHNV and YYDKDF (reference sequence). V shed 4 bases and J shed 5 bases, with 8 bases lying between them. The CDR3 is 13 residues long.

The rearrangement joins TRBV5-5 to TRBJ1-2; D is unresolved. Germline V gives CDR1 SGHKS, CDR2 YYEKEE (reference sequence). This CDR3 spans 13 amino acids. V was shortened by 4 bases and J by 4 bases, with 11 bases between the two germline ends. The CDR3 region is CASSHGDGYGYTF. CDR3 DNA: TGTGCCAGCAGCCATGGGGATGGCTATGGCTACACCTTC.

A few counts support this clone. The gene calls are TRBV7-3 and TRBJ1-2, with a weak D call TRBD1 (5 bases). This CDR3 has 14 amino acids. Germline CDR1 is SGHTA and CDR2 is FQGTGA. V gave up 5 bases and J gave up 3 bases, with 13 bases separating them. DNA for the CDR3: TGTGCCAGCAGCGCGGGGACGCTTGACTATGGCTACACCTTC. Its translation is CASSAGTLDYGYTF.

The chain recombines TRBV2 with TRBJ2-3, with 12 bases that match TRBD2. The CDR3 extends over 19 amino acids. The junction had 15 bases not matched to a gene; V was cut back by 7 bases and J by 1 base. The germline V gene has CDR1 SNHLY and CDR2 FYNNEI. DNA of the CDR3: TGTGCCAGCATCCTACGTCTAGCGGGAGGGCCTATGGGCACAGATACGCAGTATTTT. Protein: CASILRLAGGPMGTDTQYF.

This clone appeared a single time. V gene TRBV6-2 or TRBV6-3 combines with J gene TRBJ2-5, with TRBD2 matching 12 bases. This CDR3 comprises 15 residues. Trimming took 5 bases from V and 5 from J; bases not matched to a gene: 6. Germline V CDR1 and CDR2: MNHEY, SVGEGT. The CDR3 sequence is CASSPRLAGDETQYF. CDR3 in DNA: TGTGCCAGCAGTCCGAGACTAGCGGGAGATGAGACCCAGTACTTC.

The chain couples TRBV20-1 to TRBJ2-1, with TRBD1 matching 7 bases. This CDR3 is 14 amino acids long. Unmatched junction bases numbered 3, after V lost 3 bases and J lost 1 base. CDR1 and CDR2 (germline): DFQATT, SNEGSKA (reference sequence). The CDR3 coding sequence is TGCAGTGCTAGTCGGGACAGTTCCTACAATGAGCAGTTCTTC. It encodes CSASRDSSYNEQFF.

In this sample, this clone turned up once. The chain joins TRBV27 to TRBJ1-5, with D maybe TRBD1 (6 bases). CDR1 MNHEY and CDR2 SMNVEV come from the germline V gene (reference sequence). The CDR3 loop spans 14 amino acids. Trimming removed 6 bases from V and 5 bases from J, with 14 bases in between. This CDR3 reads CASRLRDTYQPQHF. CDR3 bases: TGTGCCAGCAGACTTCGGGACACCTATCAGCCCCAGCATTTT.

The J gene is TRBJ2-3, the V gene TRBV9; 8 positions agree with TRBD2. V lost 4 bases and J lost 2; bases outside the gene matches: 6. CDR3 length: 15 amino acids. Germline loops: CDR1 SGDLS, CDR2 YYNGEE. The CDR3 loop is CASSIAGRDTDTQYF. The CDR3 DNA reads as TGTGCCAGCAGCATAGCGGGACGGGACACAGATACGCAGTATTTT.

J is TRBJ1-3 and V is TRBV20-1; D remains unclear. CDR3 length: 16 residues. Per germline, CDR1 DFQATT and CDR2 SNEGSKA (reference sequence). Trimming cost V 3 bases and J 1 base, with 16 bases left between them. CDR3 sequence reads: CSASVRDGVSGNTIYF. In nucleotides, the CDR3 is TGCAGTGCTAGTGTTCGCGATGGGGTTTCTGGAAACACCATATATTTT.